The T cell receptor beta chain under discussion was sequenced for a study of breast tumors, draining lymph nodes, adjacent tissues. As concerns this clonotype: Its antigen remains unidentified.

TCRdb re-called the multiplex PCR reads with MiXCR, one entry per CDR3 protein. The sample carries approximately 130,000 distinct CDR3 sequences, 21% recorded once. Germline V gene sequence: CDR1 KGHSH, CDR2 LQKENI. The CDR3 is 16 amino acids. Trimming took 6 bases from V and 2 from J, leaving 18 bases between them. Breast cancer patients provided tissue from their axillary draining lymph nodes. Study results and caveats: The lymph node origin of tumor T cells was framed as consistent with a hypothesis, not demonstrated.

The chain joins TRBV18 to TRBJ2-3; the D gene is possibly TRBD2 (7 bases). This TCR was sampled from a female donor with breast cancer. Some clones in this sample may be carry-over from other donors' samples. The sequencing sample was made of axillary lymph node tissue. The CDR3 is CASSPLGGLPTDTQYF. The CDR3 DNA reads TGTGCCAGCTCTCCCTTGGGGGGGCTGCCCACAGATACGCAGTATTTT.